This entry features one TCR beta chain sequence. As yet, its antigen is unknown. The junction departs from germline at one end; a sequencing error may be responsible. This CDR3 is also generated by other DNA sequences in the sample. These data originate in a study of cytomegalovirus exposure and HLA in healthy donors. Primers: 60 Vbeta forward and 13 Jbeta reverse. Generated by immunoSEQ multiplex PCR, the TCRdb table keeps only in-frame clones and is missing some. The profile shows around 160,000 clones, about 70% of them singletons. Study findings and constraints: Analysis performed later showed TCR beta chains linked to HLA being more clonally expanded than equally common others. Donors were assumed by presence/absence analyses to have roughly uniform sequencing depth. Cytomegalovirus-associated TCR beta chains were listed, numbering 150 to 200. An analysis that was carried out later associated approximately 15,000 TCR beta sequences with HLA alleles at 0.05 false discovery rate.

The CDR3 spans 14 residues. Per germline, CDR1 MNHEY and CDR2 SVGAGI. This receptor was taken from a woman under 30 in good health and CMV-seropositive. The chain carries TRBV6-5 and TRBJ1-2; 11 nucleotides agree with TRBD1. Sequenced: PBMCs. Here the CDR3 reads CASRDGQGAGGYTF. The CDR3, as DNA: TGCGCCAGCAGGGATGGACAGGGGGCGGGAGGCTACACCTTC.